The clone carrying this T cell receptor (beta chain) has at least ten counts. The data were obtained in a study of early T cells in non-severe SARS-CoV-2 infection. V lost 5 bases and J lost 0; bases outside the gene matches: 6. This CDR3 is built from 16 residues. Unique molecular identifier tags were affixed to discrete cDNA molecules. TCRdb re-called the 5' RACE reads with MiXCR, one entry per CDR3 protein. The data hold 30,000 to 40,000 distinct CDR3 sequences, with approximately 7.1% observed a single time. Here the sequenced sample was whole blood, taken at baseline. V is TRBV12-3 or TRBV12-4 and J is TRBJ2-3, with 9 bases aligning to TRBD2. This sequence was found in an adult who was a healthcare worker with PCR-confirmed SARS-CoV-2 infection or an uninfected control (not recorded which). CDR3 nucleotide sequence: TGTGCCAGCAGTCCGGGACTAGCCCTAAGCACAGATACGCAGTATTTT. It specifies CASSPGLALSTDTQYF.